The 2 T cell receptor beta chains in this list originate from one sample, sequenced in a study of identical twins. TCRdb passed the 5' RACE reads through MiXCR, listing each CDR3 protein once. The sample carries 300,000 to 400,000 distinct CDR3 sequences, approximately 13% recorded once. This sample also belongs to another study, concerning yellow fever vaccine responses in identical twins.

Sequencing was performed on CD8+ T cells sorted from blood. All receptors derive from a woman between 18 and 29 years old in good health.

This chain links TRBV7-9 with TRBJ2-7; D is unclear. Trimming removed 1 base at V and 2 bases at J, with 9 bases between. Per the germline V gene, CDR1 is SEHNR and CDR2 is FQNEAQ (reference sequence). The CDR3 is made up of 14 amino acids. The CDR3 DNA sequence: TGTGCCAGCAGCTTAGAAGGAAAGACCTACGAGCAGTACTTC. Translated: CASSLEGKTYEQYF.

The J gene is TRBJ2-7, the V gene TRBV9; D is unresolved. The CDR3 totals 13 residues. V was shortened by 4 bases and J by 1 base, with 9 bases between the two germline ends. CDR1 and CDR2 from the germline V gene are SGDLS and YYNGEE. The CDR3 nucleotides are TGTGCCAGCAGCCCTTACCCGTCCTACGAGCAGTACTTC. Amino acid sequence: CASSPYPSYEQYF.